Shown below are 3 T cell receptor beta chains from a single sample sequenced in a study of CD8+ T cells in alopecia areata. Extraction of RNA preceded its reverse transcription into cDNA, which served as the sequencing template. Measured with immunoSEQ multiplex PCR; TCRdb has only the in-frame clones, and not every one. Of roughly 200,000 clones listed, approximately 38% are singletons. Documented treatment: oral pan-JAK inhibitor, 5-10 mg twice daily. The sequences come from CD4+ T cells sorted from blood, collected at approximately week 30, from a patient treated with tofacitinib. The receptors stem from a human donor with alopecia areata.

V usage is TRBV11-2 and J usage is TRBJ2-7, with TRBD1 matching 9 bases. V gave up 4 bases and J gave up 7 bases; unmatched junction bases: 11. Germline values: CDR1 SGHAT, CDR2 FQNNGV. The CDR3 spans 15 residues. This CDR3 is CASSSAGQGIREQYF. The DNA of the CDR3 is TGTGCCAGCAGCTCGGCGGGACAGGGAATCCGGGAGCAGTACTTC.

In its sample, this clone was seen a few times. The gene calls are TRBV30 and TRBJ2-5; 9 positions match TRBD2. Trimming removed 2 bases from V and 4 bases from J; junction bases left unmatched: 5. Germline lookup yields CDR1 GTSNPN and CDR2 SVGIG (reference sequence). This CDR3 comprises 14 residues. Here the CDR3 reads CAWSPSGKGETQYF. CDR3 sequence (DNA): TGTGCCTGGAGTCCTAGCGGGAAAGGAGAGACCCAGTACTTC.

This chain links TRBV4-2 with TRBJ2-7; TRBD1 matches 8 bases. CDR3 length: 15 residues. The J segment lost 5 bases and the V segment lost 3 bases, leaving 9 bases of the junction unmatched. Germline assignment: CDR1 LGHNA and CDR2 YNFKEQ. CDR3 bases: TGTGCCAGCAGCCACCCCGGACAGGGTTTGAACGAGCAGTACTTC. Its protein is CASSHPGQGLNEQYF.